This TCR beta chain is drawn from a study of shared clonotypes between healthy human individuals. Overall study results and limits: Among several donors, roughly 5% of naive CD4 clonotypes were found in common.

Assay: immunoSEQ multiplex PCR; the TCRdb copy retains only in-frame clones and omits some. The table shows roughly 2.4 million clones, with approximately 96% occurring only once. V was trimmed by 4 bases and J by 1 base, leaving 16 bases between them. Germline CDR1 reads GTSNPN; CDR2 reads SVGIG (reference sequence). CDR3 length: 15 amino acids. This clone was detected once. Its antigen is undetermined. The V gene is TRBV30, the J gene TRBJ1-2; D not certain. Input material: naive CD4+ T cells sorted from blood. Specified subset: CD45RA+ positively selected. The receptor's source is a man aged 18 to 30 in good health. The CDR3 sequence is CAWTLGGSHNYGYTF. CDR3 coding DNA: TGTGCCTGGACTCTCGGCGGGTCCCATAACTATGGCTACACCTTC.